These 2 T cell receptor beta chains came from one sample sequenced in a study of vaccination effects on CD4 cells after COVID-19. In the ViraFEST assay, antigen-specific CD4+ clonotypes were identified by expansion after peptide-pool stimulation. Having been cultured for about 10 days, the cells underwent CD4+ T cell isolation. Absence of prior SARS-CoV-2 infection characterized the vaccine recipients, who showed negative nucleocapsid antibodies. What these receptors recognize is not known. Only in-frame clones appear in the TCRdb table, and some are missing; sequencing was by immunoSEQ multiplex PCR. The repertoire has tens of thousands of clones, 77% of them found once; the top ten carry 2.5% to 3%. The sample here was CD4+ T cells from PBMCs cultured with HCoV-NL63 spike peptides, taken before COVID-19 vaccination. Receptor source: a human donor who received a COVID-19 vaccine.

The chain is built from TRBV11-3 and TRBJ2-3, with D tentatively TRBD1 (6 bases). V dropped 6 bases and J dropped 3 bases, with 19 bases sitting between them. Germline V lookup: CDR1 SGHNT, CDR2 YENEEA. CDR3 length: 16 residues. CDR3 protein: CASSRSAGTITDTQYF. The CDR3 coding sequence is TGTGCCAGCAGTCGGTCAGCCGGGACAATAACAGATACGCAGTATTTT.

In DNA, the CDR3 is TGTGCCTGGAGTGTACGGGCCCCGGGCACTGAAGCTTTCTTT. Residues: CAWSVRAPGTEAFF. This chain uses TRBV30 with TRBJ1-1, with D unclear. Trimming took off 0 bases at V and 4 bases at J, with 12 bases between the two ends. There are 14 residues in the CDR3. Germline CDR1 reads GTSNPN; CDR2 reads SVGIG (reference sequence).